These 29 T cell receptor beta chains originate from one sample sequenced in a study of T-cell memory formation after mild COVID-19. TCRdb reprocessed the 5' RACE reads with MiXCR, giving one entry per CDR3 protein. The table has roughly 130,000 distinct CDR3 sequences, about 17% seen once. Sequencing used PBMCs or a T cell subset sorted from them (not recorded which). These receptors all come from a man between 18 and 29 years old who had mild COVID-19 (a few samples of this study predate the infection). Cell type and time point are not known.

The V call is TRBV4-3, the J call TRBJ2-3, with D unresolved. V was cut by 0 bases and J by 4 bases, with 11 bases left in between. The CDR3 has 15 amino acids. Germline-derived CDR1 and CDR2 are LGHNA and YSLEER. The DNA of the CDR3 is TGCGCCAGCAGCCAAGATATTGGTTCATCAGATACGCAGTATTTT. Translating gives CASSQDIGSSDTQYF.

This clonotype was observed a few times. The rearrangement uses TRBV5-1 and TRBJ1-1; D is ambiguous. Germline-derived CDR1 and CDR2 are SGHRS and YFSETQ. CDR3 length equals 15 residues. Trimming removed 1 base from V and 0 bases from J, with 10 bases in between. The CDR3 loop is CASSLSAGMNTEAFF. The CDR3 DNA sequence: TGCGCCAGCAGCTTGAGTGCGGGGATGAACACTGAAGCTTTCTTT.

The J gene is TRBJ1-3, the V gene TRBV20-1; no clear D gene. V lost 5 bases to trimming and J lost 4 bases, with 9 bases between them. The length of the CDR3 is 12 residues. Germline CDR1 is DFQATT and CDR2 is SNEGSKA (reference sequence). The CDR3 sequence: CSASWTGNTIYF. CDR3 in DNA: TGCAGTGCTTCCTGGACCGGAAACACCATATATTTT.

This clonotype was picked up a small number of times. The chain is built from TRBV11-3 and TRBJ2-5; TRBD1 matches at 8 bases. J gave up 1 base and V 4 bases, and 11 bases lay outside the gene matches. The CDR3 loop spans 17 amino acids. Germline CDR1 reads SGHNT; CDR2 reads YENEEA. The CDR3 sequence: CASSSGQDVRLQETQYF. CDR3 DNA sequence: TGTGCCAGCAGCTCGGGACAGGACGTACGCCTCCAAGAGACCCAGTACTTC.

In its sample, this clonotype was seen a few times. The genes are TRBV18 and TRBJ2-7, with D perhaps given as TRBD1 or TRBD2 (5 bases each). Trimming removed 0 bases from V and 6 bases from J, with 15 bases in between. The CDR3 extends over 15 amino acids. Germline loops: CDR1 KGHSH, CDR2 LQKENI. CDR3 nucleotides: TGTGCCAGCTCACCACCCCCGGGACCCCGGAGCGAGCAGTACGTC. This codes for CASSPPPGPRSEQYV.

The table lists this clonotype with a few counts. The V gene is TRBV6-2 or TRBV6-3, the J gene TRBJ2-2; D perhaps matches TRBD1 (6 bases). The germline V gene has CDR1 MNHEY and CDR2 SVGEGT. This CDR3 spans 15 amino acids. The V and J ends lost 6 bases and 4 bases respectively, with 15 bases between them. CDR3 residues: CASRKGQISTGELFF. The CDR3 bases are TGTGCCAGCAGAAAAGGACAGATTAGCACCGGGGAGCTGTTTTTT.

In this sample, this clonotype turned up many times. CDR3 amino acids: CASSRTSGGSNTDTQYF. The CDR3 bases are TGCGCCAGCAGCCGCACTAGCGGGGGCTCCAACACAGATACGCAGTATTTT. The chain joins TRBV5-1 to TRBJ2-3; 11 nucleotides match TRBD2. The V segment lost 4 bases and the J segment 2 bases; nucleotides outside the gene matches: 9. CDR3 size: 17 residues. The germline V gene encodes CDR1 SGHRS and CDR2 YFSETQ. Supplemented by reference TRBV5-1 and TRBJ2-3, the full variable domain reads KAGVTQTPRYLIKTRGQQVTLSCSPISGHRSVSWYQQTPGQGLQFLFEYFSETQRNKGNFPGRFSGRQFSNSRSEMNVSTLELGDSALYLCASSRTSGGSNTDTQYFGPGTRLTVL.

This clonotype came up a few times. The V call is TRBV5-1, the J call TRBJ2-5, with TRBD2 as a possible D gene (6 bases). CDR1 and CDR2 (germline): SGHRS, YFSETQ. V lost 4 bases and J lost 5, with 21 bases in between. This CDR3 has 16 residues. The DNA of the CDR3 is TGCGCCAGCAGCCTTGGCCTCGGGGGTCTAGCTGAGACCCAGTACTTC. Its translation is CASSLGLGGLAETQYF.

V gene TRBV6-6 combines with J gene TRBJ1-6; D remains unclear. Trimming removed 11 bases from V and 14 bases from J, with 22 bases in between. This CDR3 is built from 13 residues. CDR1 MNHNY and CDR2 SVGAGI come from the germline V gene (reference sequence). Written as DNA, the CDR3 is TGTGCCGCCGGACGACCTGGGGAATCAACCCTCCACTTT. Protein: CAAGRPGESTLHF.

This clonotype was seen a few times. V and J are TRBV5-1 and TRBJ2-5; no definite D call. Deletions cut 5 bases from V and 5 bases from J, with 10 bases between. CDR3 length equals 12 residues. CDR1 and CDR2 (germline): SGHRS, YFSETQ. Here the CDR3 reads CASRSEGETQYF. The CDR3, as DNA: TGCGCCAGCAGATCCGAAGGGGAGACCCAGTACTTC.

This clonotype appeared a few times. The chain combines TRBV24-1 with TRBJ1-1; tentative D call: TRBD1 (5 bases). The CDR3 contains 16 residues. Germline V CDR1 and CDR2: KGHDR, SFDVKD. V lost 5 bases to trimming and J lost 1 base, with 16 bases between them. CDR3 in amino acids: CATSVGGEGRNTEAFF. The DNA of the CDR3 is TGTGCCACCAGTGTCGGAGGGGAGGGTCGGAACACTGAAGCTTTCTTT.

This clonotype was seen only once. The chain couples TRBV4-2 to TRBJ2-3; D gene uncertain. Germline lookup yields CDR1 LGHNA and CDR2 YNFKEQ. There are 17 residues in the CDR3. Between the trimmed V and J ends, which lost 0 bases and 2 bases, there was a span of 15 bases. The CDR3 protein is CASSQDQGSALTDTQYF. CDR3 coding DNA: TGTGCCAGCAGCCAAGACCAAGGGTCGGCCCTCACAGATACGCAGTATTTT.

The J gene is TRBJ2-3, the V gene TRBV5-1; the D is unclear. CDR3 length equals 14 residues. V was pared by 0 bases and J by 4 bases, with 9 bases between. Germline CDR1 and CDR2: SGHRS and YFSETQ. The CDR3 spells CASSLDSAPDTQYF. CDR3 nucleotide sequence: TGCGCCAGCAGCTTGGATTCAGCGCCAGATACGCAGTATTTT. Looking up the rest from reference TRBV5-1 and TRBJ2-3 gives the full variable domain: KAGVTQTPRYLIKTRGQQVTLSCSPISGHRSVSWYQQTPGQGLQFLFEYFSETQRNKGNFPGRFSGRQFSNSRSEMNVSTLELGDSALYLCASSLDSAPDTQYFGPGTRLTVL.

This clonotype appeared a few times. The chain uses TRBV6-6 and TRBJ1-1; 8 nucleotides line up with TRBD1. The ends lost 5 bases at V and 4 bases at J; junction bases unmatched: 9. This CDR3 is 15 amino acids long. Looked up from germline, CDR1 is MNHNY and CDR2 is SVGAGI (reference sequence). As DNA, the CDR3 is TGTGCCAGCAGTCTTCCGACAGGGGTTAGCACTGAAGCTTTCTTT. Translated, it gives CASSLPTGVSTEAFF.

The rearrangement joins TRBV7-2 to TRBJ1-1; D ambiguous. Germline V gene lookup returns CDR1 SGHTA and CDR2 FQGNSA. This CDR3 spans 15 amino acids. Trimming shortened V by 1 base and J by 1 base, and 10 bases separated the two germline ends. The CDR3 nucleotides read TGTGCCAGCAGCTTAGGGGATAAAAAGAACACTGAAGCTTTCTTT. This sequence encodes CASSLGDKKNTEAFF.

This rearrangement joins TRBV7-9 to TRBJ1-3, with a possible D match to TRBD1 (5 bases). The germline V gene has CDR1 SEHNR and CDR2 FQNEAQ (reference sequence). V was trimmed by 7 bases and J by 0 bases, leaving 13 bases between them. The CDR3 is made up of 15 amino acids. The CDR3 here is CASTFSGFSGNTIYF. The DNA for the CDR3 is TGTGCCAGCACCTTCTCAGGGTTCTCTGGAAACACCATATATTTT.

This clonotype was picked up many times. V usage is TRBV5-1 and J usage is TRBJ2-3, with TRBD1 as a possible D gene (6 bases). Germline CDR1 is SGHRS and CDR2 is YFSETQ. Trimming removed 3 bases at V and 3 bases at J, with 11 bases between. CDR3 length: 14 amino acids. CDR3 amino acids: CASSSGTPTDTQYF. DNA for the CDR3: TGCGCCAGCAGCTCTGGGACACCTACAGATACGCAGTATTTT.

The chain employs TRBV7-2 and TRBJ1-1; D unresolved. Trimming pared 2 bases from V and 4 bases from J, leaving 5 bases between. The CDR3 covers 12 residues. Looked up from germline, CDR1 is SGHTA and CDR2 is FQGNSA. This chain's CDR3 is CASSLYGTEAFF. The CDR3 DNA is TGTGCCAGCAGCTTATATGGCACTGAAGCTTTCTTT. Drawing the rest from reference TRBV7-2 and TRBJ1-1, the complete variable domain is GAGVSQSPSNKVTEKGKDVELRCDPISGHTALYWYRQSLGQGLEFLIYFQGNSAPDKSGLPSDRFSAERTGGSVSTLTIQRTQQEDSAVYLCASSLYGTEAFFGQGTRLTVV.

V and J are TRBV18 and TRBJ1-6; D is perhaps TRBD1 (5 bases). CDR1 and CDR2 from the germline V gene are KGHSH and LQKENI. This CDR3 has 14 residues. Between the trimmed V and J ends, which lost 1 base and 7 bases, there was a span of 8 bases. Here the CDR3 reads CASSPRGSNSPLHF. The CDR3 region has the DNA TGTGCCAGCTCACCACGGGGGAGCAATTCACCCCTCCACTTT.

The V gene is TRBV4-1, the J gene TRBJ2-3; TRBD2 aligns across 7 bases. The CDR3 totals 15 residues. V was clipped by 6 bases and J by 2 bases; unmatched bases: 8. Germline assignment: CDR1 MGHRA and CDR2 YSYEKL. The CDR3 loop is CASRRTGTNTDTQYF. The CDR3, as DNA: TGCGCCAGCAGGCGAACCGGGACTAACACAGATACGCAGTATTTT.

The chain carries TRBV28 and TRBJ2-6, with D uncertain. Germline-derived CDR1 and CDR2 are MDHEN and SYDVKM. V lost 6 bases and J lost 0, with 6 bases in between. There are 14 residues in the CDR3. The CDR3 reads CASSRSSGANVLTF. DNA for the CDR3: TGTGCCAGCAGCCGGAGCTCTGGGGCCAACGTCCTGACTTTC.

J is TRBJ1-3 and V is TRBV12-3 or TRBV12-4; unclear D gene. The length of the CDR3 is 15 residues. V was clipped by 5 bases and J by 0 bases, with 11 bases between them. CDR3 protein: CASSRQRHSGNTIYF. CDR3 nucleotide sequence: TGTGCCAGCAGTAGGCAAAGGCACTCTGGAAACACCATATATTTT.

This clonotype turned up a few times. The chain employs TRBV5-1 and TRBJ1-1, with D hard to call. Trimming took 5 bases from V and 3 from J, leaving 11 bases between them. Germline V gives CDR1 SGHRS, CDR2 YFSETQ. The CDR3 sequence is 13 residues long. The CDR3: CASSPTLDTEAFF. The CDR3 DNA sequence: TGCGCCAGCAGTCCGACCTTGGACACTGAAGCTTTCTTT.

This clonotype was seen ten or more times. The V call is TRBV5-4, the J call TRBJ2-5; D perhaps matches TRBD1 (6 bases). There are 14 residues in the CDR3. V lost 0 bases and J lost 5, with 11 bases in between. The germline V gene has CDR1 SGHNT and CDR2 YYREEE (reference sequence). The CDR3 nucleotides are TGTGCCAGCAGCTTGGCAGGGGCGACGGAGACCCAGTACTTC. Its translation is CASSLAGATETQYF.

The V call is TRBV12-3 or TRBV12-4, the J call TRBJ1-5; no clear D gene. The V end was cut by 5 bases, the J end by 5 bases, with 10 bases between. The CDR3 is made up of 13 amino acids. This CDR3 reads CASSQNWDQPQHF. The DNA for the CDR3 is TGTGCCAGCAGTCAAAACTGGGATCAGCCCCAGCATTTT.

The table lists this clonotype with a few counts. V is TRBV28 and J is TRBJ1-6; D is undetermined. Germline lookup yields CDR1 MDHEN and CDR2 SYDVKM. V was pared by 6 bases and J by 4 bases, with 1 base between. This CDR3 region has 11 residues. In DNA form, the CDR3 reads TGTGCCAGCAGGTATAATTCACCCCTCCACTTT. As protein: CASRYNSPLHF.

This chain joins TRBV4-3 and TRBJ1-2; a weak D match, TRBD1 (6 bases). The CDR3 consists of 15 residues. The V gene's germline CDR1 is LGHNA and CDR2 YSLEER. The germline V and J ends were trimmed by 4 bases and 2 bases, with 14 bases remaining between them. CDR3 coding DNA: TGCGCCAGCAGCCGGCTAGGCACAGGGAACTATGGCTACACCTTC. Protein: CASSRLGTGNYGYTF.

This clonotype was detected only a few times. J is TRBJ2-5 and V is TRBV6-5; unclear D gene. CDR1 and CDR2 (germline): MNHEY, SVGAGI. Trimming took 6 bases from V and 0 from J, leaving 8 bases between them. The CDR3 is 13 amino acids. CDR3 in amino acids: CASRGQDQETQYF. CDR3 sequence (DNA): TGTGCCAGCAGGGGCCAGGACCAAGAGACCCAGTACTTC.

CDR3 residues: CASSPSFGADTQYF. Written as DNA, the CDR3 is TGTGCCAGCAGCCCTTCGTTTGGGGCGGATACGCAGTATTTT. V is TRBV7-9 and J is TRBJ2-3; a weak D match, TRBD1 (5 bases). CDR1 and CDR2 (germline): SEHNR, FQNEAQ (reference sequence). The V end lost 5 bases, the J end lost 6 bases, and 15 bases lay between the germline ends. The CDR3 length is 14 residues.